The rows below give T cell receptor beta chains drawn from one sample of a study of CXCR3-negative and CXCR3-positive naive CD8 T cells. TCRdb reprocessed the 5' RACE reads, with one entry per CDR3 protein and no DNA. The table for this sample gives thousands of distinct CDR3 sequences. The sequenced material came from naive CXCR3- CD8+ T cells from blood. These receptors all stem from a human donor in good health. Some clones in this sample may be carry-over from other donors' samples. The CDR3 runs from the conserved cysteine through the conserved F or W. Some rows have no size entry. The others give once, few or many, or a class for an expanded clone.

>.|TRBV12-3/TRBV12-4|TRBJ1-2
CASSKGSFYYGYTF
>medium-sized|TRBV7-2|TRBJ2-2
CASSFLYGGPGGELFF
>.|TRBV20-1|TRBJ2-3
CSARDTRWLAGGPSADTQYF
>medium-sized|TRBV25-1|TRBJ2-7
CASGGVSEQYF
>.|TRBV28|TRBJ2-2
CASSLARKGNTGELFF
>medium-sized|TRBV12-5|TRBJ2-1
CASGLGEGTYNEQFF
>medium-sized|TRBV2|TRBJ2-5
CASLTGRAETQYF
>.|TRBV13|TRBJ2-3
CASSSTADTQYF
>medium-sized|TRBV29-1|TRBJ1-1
CSVPGSTEAFF
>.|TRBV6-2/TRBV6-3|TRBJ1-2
CASSHRDSSDYGYTF
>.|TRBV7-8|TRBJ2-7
CASSFQSGVGVSEQYF
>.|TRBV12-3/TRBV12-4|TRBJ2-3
CASSSGTSGGTDTQYF
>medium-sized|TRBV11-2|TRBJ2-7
CASSLDRDGFDEQYF
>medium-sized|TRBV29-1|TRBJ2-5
CSEGTGGMETQYF
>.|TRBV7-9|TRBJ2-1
CASSPPGQADNEQFF
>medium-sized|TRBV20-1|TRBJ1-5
CSARDRTGPNQPQHF
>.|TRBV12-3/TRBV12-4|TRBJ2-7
CASSLVSGYEQYF
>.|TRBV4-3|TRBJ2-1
CASSHDGGLHRFF
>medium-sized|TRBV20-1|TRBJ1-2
CSARDLPAGSNYGYTF
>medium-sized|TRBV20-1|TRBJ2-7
CSAPEVLAGASEQYF
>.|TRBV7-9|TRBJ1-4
CASSLTEANEKLFF
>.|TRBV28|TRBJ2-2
CANSSRTGLAGELFF